This TCR beta chain is drawn from a study of OX40 agonist ivuxolimab in advanced cancers. About the research overall: There were three patients with partial responses, one having hepatocellular carcinoma and two cutaneous melanoma. Study-level findings and limits: Dosing at 0.1 to 3.0 mg/kg was accompanied by clonal expansion of CD4+ and CD8+ blood T cells by week 6. Patients who responded partially at 0.1-3.0 mg/kg showed clonal expansion ranking among the lowest. No antigen was identified for the clonally expanded peripheral T cells.

Turning to this clone: Its antigen is as yet unknown.

In germline, CDR1 is LNHDA, CDR2 SQIVND (reference sequence). This CDR3 comprises 13 residues. V shed 3 bases and J 2 bases; nucleotides not matched to a gene: 1. Using immunoSEQ multiplex PCR, the repertoire was profiled, and TCRdb retains in-frame clones only, with some absent. This table holds about 79,000 clones, roughly 94% found once. J is TRBJ2-7 and V is TRBV19; TRBD2 matches at 7 bases. The sample here was CD4+ or CD8+ T cells sorted from blood, taken in a trial of the OX40 agonist ivuxolimab. The TCR was taken from an adult with an advanced solid tumor such as melanoma, head and neck, liver or kidney cancer. CDR3 residues: CASSMGGAYEQYF. The CDR3 region has the DNA TGTGCCAGTAGTATGGGGGGGGCCTACGAGCAGTACTTC.